Sequencing of this T cell receptor (beta chain) was carried out in a study of T-cell memory formation after mild COVID-19. Study-level results: Cross-reactive memory seemingly joined, as some responding clones were found in pre-infection memory. Clones that contracted clustered mainly in CM and EM if CD4+ and in EMRA if CD8+.

J gave up 5 bases and V 2 bases, and 5 bases lay outside the gene matches. CDR1 and CDR2 (germline): MNHEY, SVGEGT. This CDR3 region has 15 residues. A 5'RACE reaction primed in the constant segment made cDNA libraries of TCR alpha and TCR beta, and these carried sample barcodes and UMIs. TCRdb re-analysed the 5' RACE reads in MiXCR, keeping a single row per CDR3 protein. This sample has around 300,000 distinct CDR3 sequences, with roughly 15% found just once. Remarks on this clonotype: Its antigen remains unidentified.

The chain links TRBV6-2 or TRBV6-3 to TRBJ2-1; 8 nucleotides match TRBD2. The material sequenced was PBMCs or a T cell subset sorted from them (not recorded which). The sequence was collected from a man aged 18 to 35 who had mild COVID-19 (a few samples of this study predate the infection). Cell type and time point are not known. CDR3 amino acids: CASSYGGGPHNEQFF. The CDR3 DNA is TGTGCCAGCAGTTACGGCGGGGGGCCGCACAATGAGCAGTTCTTC.